This TCR beta chain was captured by sequencing in a study of OX40 agonist ivuxolimab in advanced cancers. Overall study: Mean age about 60 years, range 23 to 79; about 85% male. Allowance was made for prior anti-PD-1, anti-PD-L1 or anti-CTLA-4 therapy, and about 40% had some.

The study, taken as a whole, reports: Expanded clones tended on average to be more numerous among CD8+ T cells than CD4+.

Repertoires were generated with immunoSEQ multiplex PCR, while TCRdb's copy carries only in-frame clones and drops some. The table includes about 110,000 clones, 90% detected once. As for this clone: Its cognate antigen is unknown.

Germline V lookup: CDR1 MDHEN, CDR2 SYDVKM. The CDR3 totals 15 residues. Trimming removed 4 bases from V and 6 bases from J, with 15 bases in between. The sample consisted of CD4+ or CD8+ T cells sorted from blood, taken in a trial of the OX40 agonist ivuxolimab. This chain joins TRBV28 and TRBJ1-4; possibly TRBD1 for D (6 bases). The source of this sequence is an adult with an advanced solid tumor such as melanoma, head and neck, liver or kidney cancer. CDR3 protein: CASSSFGQSHEKLFF. The CDR3 DNA is TGTGCCAGCAGTTCCTTTGGACAGTCACATGAAAAACTGTTTTTT.